A selection of T cell receptor beta chains follows, all from one sample in a study of blood T cell repertoires in COVID-19. Profiling relied on immunoSEQ multiplex PCR, and the TCRdb table lists in-frame clones only, not all of them. The profile shows 200,000 to 300,000 clones, 88% of them singletons. The sample taken for sequencing was peripheral blood. These receptors came from a human donor in a cohort sampled during active COVID-19. CDR3s include the opening cysteine and the closing phenylalanine or tryptophan. The D gene is left open where the match is weak. Not every row has a clone size; where given, it reads once, few, many or a size class.

size	V	D	J	CDR3	DNA
.	TRBV5-8	TRBD1	TRBJ1-4	CASSSQGAPNEKLFF	TGTGCCAGCAGCTCACAGGGGGCCCCTAATGAAAAACTGTTTTTT
.	TRBV6-5	.	TRBJ2-7	CASSYRYEQYF	TGTGCCAGCAGTTACCGCTACGAGCAGTACTTC
.	TRBV7-9	.	TRBJ2-1	CASSLSSAPRNEQFF	TGTGCCAGCAGCTTAAGTAGCGCCCCGAGGAATGAGCAGTTCTTC
.	TRBV9	.	TRBJ1-1	CASSVARGMNTEAFF	TGTGCCAGCAGCGTAGCCAGGGGCATGAACACTGAAGCTTTCTTT
.	TRBV19	TRBD1	TRBJ1-6	CASWTGGSPLHF	TGTGCCAGTTGGACAGGGGGGTCACCCCTCCACTTT
.	TRBV14	.	TRBJ2-5	CASQRGFQETQYF	TGTGCCTCACAACGCGGGTTCCAAGAGACCCAGTACTTC
once	TRBV25-1	TRBD1	TRBJ1-1	CASSTSGGLGEAFF	TGTGCCAGCAGTACCTCAGGGGGTTTGGGTGAAGCTTTCTTT
.	TRBV2	.	TRBJ1-4	CASLYYEKLFF	TGTGCCAGCCTTTACTATGAAAAACTGTTTTTT
.	TRBV19	.	TRBJ2-7	CASSIDHQGFFYEQYF	TGTGCCAGTAGTATAGATCATCAGGGTTTCTTCTACGAGCAGTACTTC
few	TRBV3-1/TRBV3-2	.	TRBJ1-4	CASSQLQGEKLFF	TGTGCCAGCAGCCAGCTACAGGGCGAAAAACTGTTTTTT
.	TRBV14	.	TRBJ2-7	CASSQSPSGTYEQYF	TGTGCCAGCAGCCAATCCCCCAGCGGAACCTACGAGCAGTACTTC
.	TRBV4-3	.	TRBJ2-7	CASSQLGTAGSIYEQYF	TGCGCCAGCAGCCAACTAGGGACAGCGGGTTCGATCTACGAGCAGTACTTC
.	TRBV6-5	TRBD2	TRBJ2-1	CASSYGTSGRGEQFF	TGTGCCAGCAGTTATGGGACTAGCGGGAGAGGTGAGCAGTTCTTC
.	TRBV19	TRBD1	TRBJ1-2	CASTPAGGQGVYGYTF	TGTGCCAGCACCCCCGCCGGGGGACAGGGCGTCTATGGCTACACCTTC
.	TRBV7-2	.	TRBJ1-2	CASSPFSGTPYGYTF	TGTGCCAGCAGCCCATTCTCCGGGACACCTTATGGCTACACCTTC
once	TRBV5-1	TRBD1	TRBJ1-2	CASSDPTGAPTAGYTF	TGCGCCAGCAGCGACCCGACAGGGGCCCCTACGGCTGGCTACACCTTC